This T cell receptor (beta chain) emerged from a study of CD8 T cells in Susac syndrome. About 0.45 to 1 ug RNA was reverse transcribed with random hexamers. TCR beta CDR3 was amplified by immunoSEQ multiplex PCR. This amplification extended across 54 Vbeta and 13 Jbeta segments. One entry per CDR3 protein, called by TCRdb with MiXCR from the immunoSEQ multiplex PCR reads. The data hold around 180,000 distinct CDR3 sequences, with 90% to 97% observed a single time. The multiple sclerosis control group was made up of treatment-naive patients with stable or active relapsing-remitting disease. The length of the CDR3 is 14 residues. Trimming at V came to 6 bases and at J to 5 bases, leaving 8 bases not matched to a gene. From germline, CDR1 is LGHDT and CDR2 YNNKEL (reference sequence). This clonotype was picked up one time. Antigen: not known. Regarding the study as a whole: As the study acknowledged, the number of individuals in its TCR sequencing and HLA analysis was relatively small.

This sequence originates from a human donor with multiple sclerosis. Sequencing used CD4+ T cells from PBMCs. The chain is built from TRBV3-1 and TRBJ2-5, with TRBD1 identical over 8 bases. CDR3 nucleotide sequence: TGTGCCAGCAGTTTGACAGGGGTGATTGAGACCCAGTACTTC. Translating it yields CASSLTGVIETQYF.